This passage covers 18 T cell receptor beta chains from one sample sequenced in a study of technical replicates of blood from several donors. TCRdb keeps only in-frame clones here, not all; method: immunoSEQ multiplex PCR. The sample holds some 62,000 clones, 70% to 90% seen once. Sequencing input: PBMCs. The receptors were sampled from a human donor in good health. Some clones in this sample may be carry-over from other donors' samples.

The chain carries TRBV9 and TRBJ1-2; D remains ambiguous. Trimming took 2 bases from V and 2 from J, leaving 7 bases between them. The CDR3 sequence is 13 residues long. Germline CDR1 is SGDLS and CDR2 is YYNGEE. CDR3 in amino acids: CASSVSVNYGYTF. The DNA of the CDR3 is TGTGCCAGCAGCGTCTCCGTAAACTATGGCTACACCTTC.

V is TRBV10-2 and J is TRBJ2-7; tentatively, D is TRBD2 (6 bases). The germline V and J ends were trimmed by 7 bases and 4 bases, with 14 bases remaining between them. The CDR3 totals 13 residues. Germline CDR1 is WSHSY and CDR2 is SAAADI. As DNA, the CDR3 is TGCGCCAGCACCGGATTCGGGAGTTACGAGCAGTACTTC. Its protein product is CASTGFGSYEQYF.

This sequence joins TRBV11-2 and TRBJ2-7, with D perhaps matching TRBD2 (7 bases). This CDR3 comprises 18 residues. Germline CDR1 is SGHAT and CDR2 is FQNNGV. Trimming removed 4 bases from V and 2 bases from J, with 24 bases in between. DNA for the CDR3: TGTGCCAGCAGCTCCTGGGGGGGCCTTCTCCTGAAGACCTACGAGCAGTACTTC. Translating it yields CASSSWGGLLLKTYEQYF.

This chain links TRBV7-3 with TRBJ2-2; 13 nucleotides line up with TRBD2. Trimming at V came to 2 bases and at J to 4 bases, leaving 1 base not matched to a gene. This CDR3 is 16 amino acids long. In germline, CDR1 is SGHTA, CDR2 FQGTGA. For the CDR3, the DNA is TGTGCCAGCAGCTTAGGACTAGCGGGGGCCACCGGGGAGCTGTTTTTT. Its protein product is CASSLGLAGATGELFF.

The DNA of the CDR3 is TGTGCCAGCAGTGAAGGATGGGCTAGCGGGAGGCACCATGAGCAGTTCTTC. Translated, it gives CASSEGWASGRHHEQFF. The chain is built from TRBV2 and TRBJ2-1; 11 nucleotides line up with TRBD2. Germline V gives CDR1 SNHLY, CDR2 FYNNEI. The CDR3 length is 17 residues. The ends lost 1 base at V and 8 bases at J; junction bases unmatched: 10.

The CDR3 loop is CASSPREDGNTIYF. The DNA for the CDR3 is TGTGCCAGCAGTCCCCGGGAGGATGGAAACACCATATATTTT. The rearrangement links TRBV7-9 to TRBJ1-3; no reliable D call. The CDR3 runs to 14 residues. Between the trimmed V and J ends, which lost 6 bases and 3 bases, there was a span of 12 bases. Germline values: CDR1 SEHNR, CDR2 FQNEAQ (reference sequence). The full variable domain, its missing parts supplied by reference TRBV7-9 and TRBJ1-3, is DTGVSQNPRHKITKRGQNVTFRCDPISEHNRLYWYRQTLGQGPEFLTYFQNEAQLEKSRLLSDRFSAERPKGSFSTLEIQRTEQGDSAMYLCASSPREDGNTIYFGEGSWLTVV.

The chain carries TRBV4-3 and TRBJ2-6; D not resolved. The CDR3 length is 16 residues. V lost 0 bases to trimming and J lost 1 base, with 7 bases between them. Looked up from germline, CDR1 is LGHNA and CDR2 is YSLEER. This CDR3 reads CASSQDLESGANVLTF. For the CDR3, the DNA is TGCGCCAGCAGCCAAGATTTAGAATCTGGGGCCAACGTCCTGACTTTC.

This sequence joins TRBV11-2 and TRBJ2-3; 10 bases align to TRBD2. Germline V CDR1 and CDR2: SGHAT, FQNNGV. The CDR3 extends over 18 amino acids. V was pared by 0 bases and J by 0 bases, with 6 bases of the junction left unmatched. In DNA, the CDR3 is TGTGCCAGCAGCTTAGATTTAACTAGCGGGGCTAGCACAGATACGCAGTATTTT. It encodes CASSLDLTSGASTDTQYF.

The chain is built from TRBV19 and TRBJ1-2, with no clear D. The V end was cut by 6 bases, the J end by 8 bases, with 19 bases between. This CDR3 spans 14 amino acids. The germline CDR1 and CDR2 sequences are LNHDA and SQIVND (reference sequence). In DNA, the CDR3 is TGTGCCAGTAGCTTTGACGGGTGGTTGAGAGGCTACACCTTC. This translates into CASSFDGWLRGYTF.

The chain couples TRBV18 to TRBJ1-5; the D is unclear. The CDR3 runs 13 residues. V lost 6 bases to trimming and J lost 5 bases, with 11 bases between them. CDR1 and CDR2 from the germline V gene are KGHSH and LQKENI. CDR3 sequence (DNA): TGTGCCAGCTCGCCGGGGAGCGATCAGCCCCAGCATTTT. Translation gives CASSPGSDQPQHF.

This chain joins TRBV9 and TRBJ1-1; possibly TRBD1 for D (5 bases). Germline values: CDR1 SGDLS, CDR2 YYNGEE. The CDR3 length is 13 residues. With 4 bases removed from V and 1 base from J, the gap between germline ends came to 8 bases. CDR3 sequence: CASSTDRNTEAFF. The CDR3 DNA reads as TGTGCCAGCAGCACCGACAGGAACACTGAAGCTTTCTTT.

CDR3 in DNA: TGTGCCAGCAGCTTAGCGGGAAGGAGTGAAAAACTGTTTTTT. This gives the protein CASSLAGRSEKLFF. The chain is built from TRBV13 and TRBJ1-4; D unresolved. Trimming shortened V by 1 base and J by 7 bases, and 10 bases separated the two germline ends. The CDR3 has 14 amino acids. Germline values: CDR1 PRHDT, CDR2 FYEKMQ (reference sequence).

This clone is a singleton in its sample. The J gene is TRBJ2-1, the V gene TRBV2, with TRBD2 identical over 11 bases. This CDR3 spans 13 amino acids. Losses at the gene ends were 7 bases for V and 7 bases for J; bases not matched to a gene: 3. Germline V gene lookup returns CDR1 SNHLY and CDR2 FYNNEI. Written as DNA, the CDR3 is TGTGCCAGCATACTAGCGGGAGTGAATGAGCAGTTCTTC. This gives the protein CASILAGVNEQFF.

The V and J genes are TRBV7-2 and TRBJ2-5; 7 bases match TRBD1. The CDR3 contains 15 residues. V shed 1 base, J shed 2 bases, and the junction held 4 bases outside the gene matches. Germline assignment: CDR1 SGHTA and CDR2 FQGNSA. CDR3 region: CASSLVRGRQETQYF. CDR3 nucleotide sequence: TGTGCCAGCAGCTTAGTGAGGGGGCGTCAAGAGACCCAGTACTTC.

This clone was counted between two and nine times. The chain uses TRBV5-4 and TRBJ2-1; tentative D call: TRBD2 (5 bases). Germline CDR1 is SGHNT and CDR2 is YYREEE (reference sequence). V was cut by 1 base and J by 10 bases, with 12 bases left in between. The CDR3 is made up of 13 amino acids. DNA of the CDR3: TGTGCCAGCAGCTTGAGTCTAGCACGGGAGCAGTTCTTC. It yields the protein CASSLSLAREQFF.

V gene TRBV7-2 combines with J gene TRBJ2-6; possible D gene TRBD1, 6 bases. The CDR3 contains 16 residues. Trimming stripped 7 bases from V and 2 bases from J, with 15 bases between. CDR1 is SGHTA and CDR2 is FQGNSA in the germline V gene. The CDR3 DNA sequence: TGTGCCAGCACCCAACAGGGAACGACTGGGGCCAACGTCCTGACTTTC. Encoded protein: CASTQQGTTGANVLTF.

The V call is TRBV5-6, the J call TRBJ1-3; no clear D gene. CDR1 and CDR2 (germline): SGHDT, YYEEEE. V was trimmed by 0 bases and J by 1 base, leaving 14 bases between them. The CDR3 extends over 17 amino acids. CDR3 loop: CASSLGGGRPSGNTIYF. As DNA, the CDR3 is TGTGCCAGCAGCTTGGGGGGTGGGAGGCCGTCTGGAAACACCATATATTTT.

The V and J genes are TRBV5-1 and TRBJ2-2; D possibly corresponds to TRBD2 (6 bases). The CDR3 length is 16 residues. With 1 base removed from V and 4 bases from J, the gap between germline ends came to 14 bases. Germline values: CDR1 SGHRS, CDR2 YFSETQ. For the CDR3, the DNA is TGCGCCAGCAGCTTGCTAGCCGGAGGGGTCACCGGGGAGCTGTTTTTT. It codes for CASSLLAGGVTGELFF. Using reference TRBV5-1 and TRBJ2-2 for the parts outside the CDR3, the full variable domain is KAGVTQTPRYLIKTRGQQVTLSCSPISGHRSVSWYQQTPGQGLQFLFEYFSETQRNKGNFPGRFSGRQFSNSRSEMNVSTLELGDSALYLCASSLLAGGVTGELFFGEGSRLTVL.